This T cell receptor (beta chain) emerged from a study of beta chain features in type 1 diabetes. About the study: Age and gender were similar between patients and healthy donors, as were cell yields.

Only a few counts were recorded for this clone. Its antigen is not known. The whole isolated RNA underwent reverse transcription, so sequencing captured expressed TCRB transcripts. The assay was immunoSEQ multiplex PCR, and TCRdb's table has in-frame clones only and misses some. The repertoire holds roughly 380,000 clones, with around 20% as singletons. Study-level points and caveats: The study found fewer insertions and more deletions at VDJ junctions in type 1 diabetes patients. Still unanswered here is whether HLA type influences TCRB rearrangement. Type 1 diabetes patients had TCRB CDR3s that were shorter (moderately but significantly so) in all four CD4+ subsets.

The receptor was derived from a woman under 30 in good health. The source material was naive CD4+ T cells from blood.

The chain's CDR3 is CASKTTGGGYGYTF. The CDR3 nucleotides are TGTGCCAGCAAGACCACAGGGGGCGGGTATGGCTACACCTTC. This chain connects TRBV27 to TRBJ1-2, with TRBD1 identical over 9 bases. The ends lost 7 bases at V and 5 bases at J; junction bases unmatched: 8. This CDR3 is 14 amino acids long. CDR1 and CDR2 (germline): MNHEY, SMNVEV (reference sequence).